A single T cell receptor beta chain is shown here with its context. This clonotype was counted ten times or more. There is no known antigen for this receptor. It has no much larger one-base neighbor in the sample; base qualities were not kept. These data come from a study of T cells in Graves' hyperthyroidism and ophthalmopathy (dated by TCRdb to between 2018 and 2021). In terms of the full investigation: Peripheral blood samples were taken at initial diagnosis, before any treatment was given. Prospective prediction of ophthalmopathy was tested in an independent validation cohort of fewer than 20 hyperthyroidism patients and 17 patients who later progressed to ophthalmopathy. After sampling, hyperthyroidism patients received methimazole starting at 30 mg daily, and ophthalmopathy patients received high-dose intravenous methylprednisolone. In addition, the study compared T-cell repertoires in thyroid tissue and in blood from several Graves' hyperthyroidism patients. TCR Vbeta CDR3 sequencing of 135 peripheral blood samples (about 45 ophthalmopathy, roughly 72 hyperthyroidism and approximately 17 progressor patients) is reported in the paper. The 95 to 100 discovery patients were divided at random into training and test sets in a 7:3 ratio. To identify distinguishing TCR V-J signatures, a discovery cohort of 100 patients was used, comprising 43 with Graves' ophthalmopathy and approximately 57 with stable Graves' hyperthyroidism. On the study overall, not on this receptor specifically: Most expanded thyroid clonotypes (frequency above 0.001) were also detected in blood, a finding suggesting that blood repertoires may reflect thyroid immune responses. In cross-validation, a model built on a 13 V-J signature told ophthalmopathy apart from stable hyperthyroidism with 85% to 90% sensitivity and roughly 83% specificity, and in testing the same model reached 80%/75%. In validation, the model predicted progression to ophthalmopathy a median of about 6.8 months before onset, with around 70% sensitivity and about 75% specificity. No statistical method was used to set the sample size in advance, and investigators knew the group allocation.

TCR beta CDR3 regions were amplified from RNA transcripts. The first round of RT-PCR for the TCR CDR3 was performed with the HTBI primer set and the Qiagen OneStep RT-PCR kit. Libraries were constructed in a second round of multiplex PCR, after which size selection and purification were carried out. Paired-end sequencing of the libraries was performed with 100 bp reads on an Illumina HiSeq2000. The source study handled its data this way. SOAPnuke was used to process the raw data, removing reads that contained adapters or uncalled bases, had a mean Phred below 15, or lacked an exact match to the constant primer or identifier. COPE v1.2.5 was used to merge high-quality paired reads, and clonotypes were defined as unique nucleotide sequences. Clonotypes were aligned to IMGT TRBV, TRBD and TRBJ reference segments using MiTCR v1.1. The analysis included only V-J combinations with a frequency above 0.0001, which together covered 99% to 99.2% of the repertoires. The TCS score was defined as F50 (clonal expansion) divided by E x V (chaos), with BLOSUM62-based TCRdist calculated between CDR3 peptides within each V-J. Welch's t-statistics and random forest reduced 514 V-J features to fewer than 15, which were used in a naive Bayes classifier (R e1071). The Morisita-Horn index was used to measure how similar the thyroid and blood repertoires were. TCRdb cleaned the public reads at Q25 with fastp, built clones with MiXCR and kept in-frame beta chains. Rows merge per CDR3 protein into single entries with the most common DNA and genes. V and J calls and clone size were set by TCRdb, not the authors. This sample gives under 130,000 distinct CDR3 sequences in total; roughly 44% of them show up just once. Of the sample, about 26% falls within the top ten clones.

Stable Graves' hyperthyroidism was defined as the absence of progression to ophthalmopathy over 18 months of follow-up. Hyperthyroidism patients were aged 18 to 65 years and newly diagnosed, with disease duration of less than 2 months. Exclusion was applied to patients with uncontrolled infections, other autoimmune diseases, pregnancy or lactation. Clinical symptoms, serum thyroxine and TRAb, thyroid ultrasound, and orbital computed tomography formed the basis for the diagnoses. PBMCs were separated from approximately 10 ml of fresh peripheral blood using Ficoll-Paque density gradient centrifugation. Total RNA was extracted using Trizol reagent, and RNA quality was assessed on an Agilent 2100 Bioanalyzer. The TCR was taken from a man in his forties with Graves' hyperthyroidism. Sequencing used blood.

The DNA reads TGTGCCAGCAGTGAAGCGGACTCCTACAATGAGCAGTTCTTC. It is translated as CASSEADSYNEQFF. The V gene is TRBV2 and the J gene is TRBJ2-1, with no reliable assignment of the D segment. V lost 0 bases and J lost 0 bases; the stretch between them is 3 bases long. Looking up the germline V gene yields CDR1 SNHLY and CDR2 FYNNEI. From the cysteine up to the phenylalanine, the CDR3 has a length of 14 residues. Solely the CDR3 DNA is kept, with 42 bases framed from the first base.